The sample holds a few counts of the clone carrying this T cell receptor (beta chain). As yet, its antigen is unknown. The assay was immunoSEQ multiplex PCR, and TCRdb's table has in-frame clones only and misses some. The data hold 380,000 or so clones, with roughly 91% observed a single time. This entry belongs to a study of Ad26.COV2.S vaccination and SARS-CoV-2 variants. In the study overall: Donor participated within the Ad26.COV2.S arm of the COV1001 trial.

Study-level results: The analyses of TCR breadth and depth may have understated the size of total T cell responses.

CDR1 is SGHVS and CDR2 is FQNEAQ in the germline V gene. This CDR3 spans 18 amino acids. V gave up 4 bases and J gave up 0 bases; unmatched junction bases: 5. Treatment noted: roughly 18 received Ad26.COV2.S at low or high dose, single or two shots; about 5 received placebo; per-sample allocation not given. Repertoires come from day 63 after the first vaccine or placebo injection. A Boston adult aged 18-55 years was the donor. Expression of Wuhan-strain SARS-CoV-2 spike came from the Ad26 vector that formed the vaccine. This sequence originates from a person aged 18-65 years who received the Ad26.COV2.S COVID-19 vaccine or a placebo. Sequenced material: peripheral blood, taken in a trial of Ad26.COV2.S vaccine versus placebo. The chain combines TRBV7-8 with TRBJ2-6, with 11 bases aligning to TRBD2. The CDR3 here is CASSSGTSGASGANVLTF. CDR3 bases: TGTGCCAGCAGCTCCGGGACTAGCGGCGCCTCTGGGGCCAACGTCCTGACTTTC.